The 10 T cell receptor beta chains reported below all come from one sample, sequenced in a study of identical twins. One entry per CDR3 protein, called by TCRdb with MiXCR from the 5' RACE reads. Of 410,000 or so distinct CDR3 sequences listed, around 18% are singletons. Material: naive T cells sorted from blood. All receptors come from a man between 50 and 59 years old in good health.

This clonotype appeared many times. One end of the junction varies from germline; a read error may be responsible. CDR3 nucleotides: TGCGCCAGCAGCAGGGACAGGTTGTCTTCCCAAGTGACCCAGTACTTC. This codes for CASSRDRLSSQVTQYF. The gene calls are TRBV5-1 and TRBJ2-5; TRBD1 matches 8 bases. Germline V gives CDR1 SGHRS, CDR2 YFSETQ. The CDR3 covers 16 residues.

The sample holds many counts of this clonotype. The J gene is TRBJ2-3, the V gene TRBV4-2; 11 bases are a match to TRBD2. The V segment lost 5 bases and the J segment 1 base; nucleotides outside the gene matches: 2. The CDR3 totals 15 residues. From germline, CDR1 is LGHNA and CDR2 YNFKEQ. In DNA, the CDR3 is TGTGCCAGCAGCGAGGGACTAGCGGGCACAGATACGCAGTATTTT. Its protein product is CASSEGLAGTDTQYF.

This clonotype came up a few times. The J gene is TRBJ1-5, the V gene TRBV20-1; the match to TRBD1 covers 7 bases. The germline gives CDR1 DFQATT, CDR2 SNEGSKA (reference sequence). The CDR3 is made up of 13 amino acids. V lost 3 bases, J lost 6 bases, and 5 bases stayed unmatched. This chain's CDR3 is CSASAGGPQPQHF. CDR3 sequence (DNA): TGCAGTGCTAGTGCAGGGGGACCTCAGCCCCAGCATTTT.

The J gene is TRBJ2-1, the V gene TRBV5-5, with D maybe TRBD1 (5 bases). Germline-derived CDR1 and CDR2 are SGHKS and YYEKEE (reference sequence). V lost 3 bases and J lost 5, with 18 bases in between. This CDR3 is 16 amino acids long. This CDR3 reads CASSWTTQTDHNEQFF. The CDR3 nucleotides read TGTGCCAGCAGCTGGACAACTCAGACGGACCACAATGAGCAGTTCTTC.

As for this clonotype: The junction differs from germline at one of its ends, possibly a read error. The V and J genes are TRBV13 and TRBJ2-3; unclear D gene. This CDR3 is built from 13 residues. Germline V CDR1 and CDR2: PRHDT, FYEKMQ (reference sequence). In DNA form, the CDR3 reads TGTGCCAGCAGCTCCAACGTCGCAGAAACGCAGTATTTT. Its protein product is CASSSNVAETQYF.

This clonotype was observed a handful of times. The CDR3 is CATSRGSTNDYEQYF. DNA of the CDR3: TGTGCCACCAGCAGAGGGTCAACCAACGACTACGAGCAGTACTTC. The chain couples TRBV15 to TRBJ2-7; no reliable D call. V dropped 1 base and J dropped 3 bases, with 13 bases sitting between them. The length of the CDR3 is 15 residues. Germline V gives CDR1 LNHNV, CDR2 YYDKDF (reference sequence).

CDR3 bases: TGTGCCAGCAGTCCCCCTAGGGTGGGAGAGCAGTTCTTC. It codes for CASSPPRVGEQFF. This chain joins TRBV6-2 or TRBV6-3 and TRBJ2-1; D remains ambiguous. V lost 5 bases, J lost 10 bases, and 15 bases lay in between. There are 13 residues in the CDR3. In germline, CDR1 is MNHEY, CDR2 SVGEGT.

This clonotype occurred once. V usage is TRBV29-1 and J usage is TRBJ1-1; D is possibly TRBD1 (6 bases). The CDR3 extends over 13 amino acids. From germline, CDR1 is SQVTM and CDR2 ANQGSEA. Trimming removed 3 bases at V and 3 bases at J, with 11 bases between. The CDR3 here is CSVERGGDTEAFF. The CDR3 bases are TGCAGCGTTGAGCGGGGGGGCGACACTGAAGCTTTCTTT.

The CDR3: CASTGRGRMSGYTF. In DNA, the CDR3 is TGTGCCAGCACCGGCAGGGGAAGGATGAGCGGCTACACCTTC. The V gene is TRBV27, the J gene TRBJ1-2; weak D call: TRBD1 (6 bases). CDR1 is MNHEY, CDR2 SMNVEV, per germline (reference sequence). The CDR3 has 14 amino acids. V lost 7 bases, J lost 8 bases, and 20 bases lay in between.

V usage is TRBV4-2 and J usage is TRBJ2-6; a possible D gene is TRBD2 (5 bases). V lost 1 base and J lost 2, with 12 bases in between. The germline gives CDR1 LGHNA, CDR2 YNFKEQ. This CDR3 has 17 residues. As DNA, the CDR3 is TGTGCCAGCAGCCAAGGGACCTGGGGAGCTGGGGCCAACGTCCTGACTTTC. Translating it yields CASSQGTWGAGANVLTF.